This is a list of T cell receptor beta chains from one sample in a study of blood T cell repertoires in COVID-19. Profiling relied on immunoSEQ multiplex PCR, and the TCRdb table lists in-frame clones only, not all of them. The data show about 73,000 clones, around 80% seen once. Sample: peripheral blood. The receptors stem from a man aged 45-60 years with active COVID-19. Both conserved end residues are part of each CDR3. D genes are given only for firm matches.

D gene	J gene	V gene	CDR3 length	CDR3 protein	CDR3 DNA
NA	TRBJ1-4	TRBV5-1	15	CASSFGRPTNEKLFF	TGCGCCAGCAGCTTCGGGAGGCCCACTAATGAAAAACTGTTTTTT
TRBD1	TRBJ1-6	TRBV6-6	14	CASTGTGEGSPLHF	TGTGCCAGCACTGGGACAGGGGAAGGTTCACCCCTCCACTTT
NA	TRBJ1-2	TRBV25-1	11	CATKGGLGYTF	TGTGCCACCAAGGGGGGGTTGGGCTACACCTTC
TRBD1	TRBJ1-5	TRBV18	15	CASSMGQGMTQPQHF	TGTGCCAGCTCCATGGGACAGGGGATGACTCAGCCCCAGCATTTT
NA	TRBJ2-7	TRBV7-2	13	CASSPPLFVEQYF	TGTGCCAGCAGCCCCCCCCTCTTTGTGGAGCAGTACTTC
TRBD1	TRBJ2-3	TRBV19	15	CASSTQGAPTDTQYF	TGTGCCAGTAGTACCCAGGGGGCCCCCACAGATACGCAGTATTTT
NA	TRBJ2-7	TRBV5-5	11	CASSLASEQYF	TGTGCCAGCAGCTTGGCCTCCGAGCAGTACTTC
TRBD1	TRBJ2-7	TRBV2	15	CASRVDRDPSYEQYF	TGTGCCAGCAGGGTTGACAGGGACCCTTCCTACGAGCAGTACTTC
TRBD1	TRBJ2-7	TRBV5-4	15	CASSPTRDREGEQYF	TGTGCCAGCAGCCCGACCCGGGACAGGGAGGGCGAGCAGTACTTC
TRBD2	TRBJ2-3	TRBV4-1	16	CASSQVVAGGTDTQYF	TGCGCCAGCAGCCAAGTGGTAGCGGGAGGCACAGATACGCAGTATTTT
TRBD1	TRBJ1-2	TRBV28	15	CASSLPGQGRNGYTF	TGTGCCAGCAGCCTTCCGGGACAGGGGAGGAATGGCTACACCTTC
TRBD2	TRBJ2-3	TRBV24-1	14	CATSPAGGTDTQYF	TGTGCCACCAGTCCAGCGGGGGGAACAGATACGCAGTATTTT
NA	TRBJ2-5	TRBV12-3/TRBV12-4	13	CASGNYRAETQYF	TGTGCCAGCGGAAACTACAGGGCGGAGACCCAGTACTTC
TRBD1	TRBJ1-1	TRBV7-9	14	CASSKGQGGTEAFF	TGTGCCAGCAGCAAGGGACAGGGTGGCACTGAAGCTTTCTTT
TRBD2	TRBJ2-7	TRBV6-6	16	CASSYPTSGHPAEQYF	TGTGCCAGCAGTTACCCGACTAGCGGGCACCCCGCCGAGCAGTACTTC
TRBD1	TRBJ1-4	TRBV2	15	CASSEEAGGIEKLFF	TGTGCCAGCAGTGAGGAAGCAGGGGGGATAGAAAAACTGTTTTTT
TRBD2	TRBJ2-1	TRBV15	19	CATSRDPGLAGGVGNEQFF	TGTGCCACCAGCAGAGACCCGGGACTAGCGGGAGGGGTGGGCAATGAGCAGTTCTTC
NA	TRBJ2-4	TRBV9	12	CASSGEGDIQYF	TGTGCCAGCAGCGGAGAGGGGGACATTCAGTACTTC
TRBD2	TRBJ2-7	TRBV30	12	CAWGTSRYEQYF	TGTGCCTGGGGGACTAGCCGGTACGAGCAGTACTTC
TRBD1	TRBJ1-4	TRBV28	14	CASRITGENEKLFF	TGTGCCAGCAGAATAACAGGGGAAAATGAAAAACTGTTTTTT
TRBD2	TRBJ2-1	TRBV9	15	CASSGGLAGVNEQFF	TGTGCCAGCAGCGGGGGACTAGCGGGAGTGAATGAGCAGTTCTTC
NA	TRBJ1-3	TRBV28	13	CASAGSVGNTIYF	TGTGCCAGTGCCGGCAGCGTTGGAAACACCATATATTTT
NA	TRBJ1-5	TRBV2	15	CASRGLRIGNQPQHF	TGTGCCAGCAGGGGTTTGCGGATCGGGAATCAGCCCCAGCATTTT